These 17 T cell receptor beta chains came from one sample sequenced in a study of T cell changes during pregnancy in multiple sclerosis. Sequencing was performed with immunoSEQ multiplex PCR; in TCRdb, only in-frame clones are kept and a portion is missing. This table holds fewer than 140,000 clones, approximately 90% found once. The starting material was peripheral blood, obtained after pregnancy. The receptors shown here come from a female donor with multiple sclerosis, enrolled in a pregnancy study.

The gene calls are TRBV5-6 and TRBJ2-3, with D perhaps TRBD1 (6 bases). V was trimmed by 5 bases and J by 4 bases, leaving 20 bases between them. There are 16 residues in the CDR3. Per germline, CDR1 SGHDT and CDR2 YYEEEE. CDR3 amino acids: CASRKSDSPVSDTQYF. The CDR3 DNA sequence: TGTGCCAGCAGGAAATCGGACAGCCCGGTTTCAGATACGCAGTATTTT.

This chain connects TRBV9 to TRBJ2-1; D is perhaps TRBD2 (7 bases). V was pared by 3 bases and J by 7 bases, with 23 bases between. Germline V gives CDR1 SGDLS, CDR2 YYNGEE. The CDR3 extends over 17 amino acids. In DNA form, the CDR3 reads TGTGCCAGCAGCGCCCCCTGGATGGGAGGGGGGGGGAATGAGCAGTTCTTC. Protein sequence: CASSAPWMGGGGNEQFF.

The chain joins TRBV5-6 to TRBJ2-5, with TRBD2 matching over 10 bases. This CDR3 has 14 amino acids. J was trimmed by 5 bases and V by 4 bases; bases with no gene match: 5. Germline values: CDR1 SGHDT, CDR2 YYEEEE. CDR3 coding DNA: TGTGCCAGCAGCGATAGCGGGGGGATTGAGACCCAGTACTTC. Protein sequence: CASSDSGGIETQYF.

This chain links TRBV18 with TRBJ2-1; TRBD1 is a possible D gene (5 bases). Trimming took 3 bases from V and 7 from J, leaving 10 bases between them. The CDR3 has 13 residues. CDR1 and CDR2 (germline): KGHSH, LQKENI. The CDR3 DNA reads as TGTGCCAGCTCACCCCTAGGGGCGAATGAGCAGTTCTTC. Protein sequence: CASSPLGANEQFF. The whole variable domain, remainder taken from reference TRBV18 and TRBJ2-1, is NAGVMQNPRHLVRRRGQEARLRCSPMKGHSHVYWYRQLPEEGLKFMVYLQKENIIDESGMPKERFSAEFPKEGPSILRIQQVVRGDSAAYFCASSPLGANEQFFGPGTRLTVL.

This clone was seen just once. The chain recombines TRBV6-5 with TRBJ2-3, with no clear D. CDR3 length equals 11 residues. The germline gives CDR1 MNHEY, CDR2 SVGAGI. V was trimmed by 2 bases and J by 6 bases, leaving 3 bases between them. The DNA of the CDR3 is TGTGCCAGCAGTTACCAGGATACGCAGTATTTT. Encoded protein: CASSYQDTQYF.

This clone showed up just once. V usage is TRBV18 and J usage is TRBJ1-6; 7 bases align to TRBD1. Germline assignment: CDR1 KGHSH and CDR2 LQKENI. Trimming took 3 bases from V and 5 from J; bases not matched to a gene: 1. The CDR3 sequence is 14 residues long. The CDR3 loop is CASSPGTDNSPLHF. The CDR3 DNA is TGTGCCAGCTCACCCGGGACAGATAATTCACCCCTCCACTTT. Full variable domain (missing parts from reference TRBV18 and TRBJ1-6): NAGVMQNPRHLVRRRGQEARLRCSPMKGHSHVYWYRQLPEEGLKFMVYLQKENIIDESGMPKERFSAEFPKEGPSILRIQQVVRGDSAAYFCASSPGTDNSPLHFGNGTRLTVT.

This CDR3 is CASSPYRGGITNEQFF. As DNA, the CDR3 is TGTGCCAGCAGTCCCTATCGTGGGGGGATCACGAATGAGCAGTTCTTC. The chain carries TRBV28 and TRBJ2-1, with D possibly being TRBD2 (6 bases). Trimming took 5 bases from V and 7 from J, leaving 21 bases between them. The germline CDR1 and CDR2 sequences are MDHEN and SYDVKM. The CDR3 length is 16 residues. Combining the CDR3 with reference TRBV28 and TRBJ2-1 gives the whole variable domain DVKVTQSSRYLVKRTGEKVFLECVQDMDHENMFWYRQDPGLGLRLIYFSYDVKMKEKGDIPEGYSVSREKKERFSLILESASTNQTSMYLCASSPYRGGITNEQFFGPGTRLTVL.

J is TRBJ1-2 and V is TRBV6-1; D may be TRBD1 (5 bases). CDR1 MNHNS and CDR2 SASEGT come from the germline V gene. Trimming stripped 1 base from V and 4 bases from J, with 10 bases between. This CDR3 is 14 amino acids long. CDR3: CASSEDRGIYGYTF. In DNA, the CDR3 is TGTGCCAGCAGTGAAGATAGGGGAATCTATGGCTACACCTTC.

The chain uses TRBV30 and TRBJ1-2; D gene uncertain. There are 13 residues in the CDR3. The V end lost 8 bases, the J end lost 0 bases, and 13 bases lay between the germline ends. CDR1 and CDR2 (germline): GTSNPN, SVGIG (reference sequence). The CDR3 nucleotides are TGTGCCCTCGATCCTATAGCTAACTATGGCTACACCTTC. Translated, it gives CALDPIANYGYTF. The whole variable domain, filled in from reference TRBV30 and TRBJ1-2, reads SQTIHQWPATLVQPVGSPLSLECTVEGTSNPNLYWYRQAAGRGLQLLFYSVGIGQISSEVPQNLSASRPQDRQFILSSKKLLLSDSGFYLCALDPIANYGYTFGSGTRLTVV.

The J gene is TRBJ1-4, the V gene TRBV2, with TRBD1 matching over 7 bases. CDR3 length: 16 residues. Germline-derived CDR1 and CDR2 are SNHLY and FYNNEI. V gave up 6 bases and J gave up 4 bases; unmatched junction bases: 11. CDR3 in amino acids: CASRDRAGTVNEKLFF. The CDR3 DNA sequence: TGTGCCAGCAGAGATAGGGCCGGGACAGTTAATGAAAAACTGTTTTTT. Combining the CDR3 with reference TRBV2 and TRBJ1-4 gives the whole variable domain EPEVTQTPSHQVTQMGQEVILRCVPISNHLYFYWYRQILGQKVEFLVSFYNNEISEKSEIFDDQFSVERPDGSNFTLKIRSTKLEDSAMYFCASRDRAGTVNEKLFFGSGTQLSVL.

The chain links TRBV7-3 to TRBJ2-3; no clear D. Trimming stripped 2 bases from V and 5 bases from J, with 17 bases between. The CDR3 runs 16 residues. Germline V gives CDR1 SGHTA, CDR2 FQGTGA. The CDR3 DNA follows: TGTGCCAGCAGCTTAGCTTCTCGTCGGTCTGGAGATACGCAGTATTTT. Translated, it gives CASSLASRRSGDTQYF.

This clone was counted a single time. This chain uses TRBV7-9 with TRBJ1-1; D not certain. V gave up 11 bases and J gave up 0 bases, with 13 bases separating them. The germline CDR1 and CDR2 sequences are SEHNR and FQNEAQ (reference sequence). The CDR3 is 13 amino acids. The CDR3 DNA follows: TGTGCCCGTGAGGCAGTCATGAACACTGAAGCTTTCTTT. Its protein product is CAREAVMNTEAFF.

This clone was counted a single time. The V and J genes are TRBV27 and TRBJ1-6, with 9 bases that match TRBD1. The V and J ends lost 1 base and 11 bases, in that order; junction bases with no gene match: 6. Germline CDR1 and CDR2: MNHEY and SMNVEV (reference sequence). CDR3 length: 15 amino acids. The CDR3 reads CASSLFRTGATPLHF. The CDR3 coding sequence is TGTGCCAGCAGTTTATTCCGGACAGGGGCGACACCCCTCCACTTT.

The chain recombines TRBV5-4 with TRBJ2-2; TRBD2 is a possible D gene (6 bases). The CDR3 runs to 16 residues. Trimming took 6 bases from V and 4 from J, leaving 19 bases between them. Germline V CDR1 and CDR2: SGHNT, YYREEE (reference sequence). The CDR3, as DNA: TGTGCCAGCAAAAAAGCCGGAGGGCCGGGCACCGGGGAGCTGTTTTTT. The encoded protein is CASKKAGGPGTGELFF.

This chain uses TRBV9 with TRBJ2-2; 12 nucleotides match TRBD1. Germline V lookup: CDR1 SGDLS, CDR2 YYNGEE. The CDR3 is made up of 16 amino acids. The J segment lost 7 bases and the V segment lost 0 bases, leaving 4 bases of the junction unmatched. In nucleotides, the CDR3 is TGTGCCAGCAGCGTAGTGGGGACAGGGGGCTTCGGGGAGCTGTTTTTT. It specifies CASSVVGTGGFGELFF. Supplemented by reference TRBV9 and TRBJ2-2, the full variable domain reads DSGVTQTPKHLITATGQRVTLRCSPRSGDLSVYWYQQSLDQGLQFLIQYYNGEERAKGNILERFSAQQFPDLHSELNLSSLELGDSALYFCASSVVGTGGFGELFFGEGSRLTVL.

This chain uses TRBV5-1 with TRBJ2-7; 9 bases line up with TRBD1. The CDR3 has 15 amino acids. V lost 3 bases and J lost 6; bases outside the gene matches: 10. Germline assignment: CDR1 SGHRS and CDR2 YFSETQ. CDR3 nucleotide sequence: TGCGCCAGCAGCTCTACGGGACAGGGTAGGCTCGAGCAGTACTTC. Encoded protein: CASSSTGQGRLEQYF.

The chain is built from TRBV7-9 and TRBJ1-1; maybe TRBD1 (6 bases). Per germline, CDR1 SEHNR and CDR2 FQNEAQ (reference sequence). V dropped 0 bases and J dropped 6 bases, with 11 bases sitting between them. CDR3 length: 14 residues. The CDR3 nucleotides read TGTGCCAGCAGCTTAGCGGAGGGGGGGGCTGAAGCTTTCTTT. It yields the protein CASSLAEGGAEAFF.